This paragraph covers one T cell receptor beta chain sequence. The antigen remains unidentified. Participants comprised healthy donors of bone marrow. 60 Vbeta and 13 Jbeta primers were used in PCR. Here immunoSEQ multiplex PCR was the method, and the copy in TCRdb shows in-frame clones only, minus some. The table has approximately 180,000 clones, around 75% seen once. V gave up 4 bases and J gave up 9 bases, with 13 bases separating them. This CDR3 is 13 amino acids long. Germline CDR1 is SGHTA and CDR2 is FQGNSA. This sample is drawn from a study of cytomegalovirus exposure and HLA in healthy donors. Whole-study findings and limits: Using a false discovery rate of 0.05, a later analysis showed that 16,951 TCR beta sequences were associated with HLA alleles. The Asian-associated ancestry cluster reportedly had fewer N-insertions than the approximately 690-donor mean in a later analysis.

The J gene is TRBJ2-1, the V gene TRBV7-2; possible D gene TRBD2, 5 bases. This sequence was found in a woman aged 25 to 39 in good health and CMV-seronegative. Sequencing was carried out using PBMCs. CDR3 coding DNA: TGTGCCAGCAGCTCCCCTCGGAGCGGTGAGCAGTTCTTC. Amino acids: CASSSPRSGEQFF.